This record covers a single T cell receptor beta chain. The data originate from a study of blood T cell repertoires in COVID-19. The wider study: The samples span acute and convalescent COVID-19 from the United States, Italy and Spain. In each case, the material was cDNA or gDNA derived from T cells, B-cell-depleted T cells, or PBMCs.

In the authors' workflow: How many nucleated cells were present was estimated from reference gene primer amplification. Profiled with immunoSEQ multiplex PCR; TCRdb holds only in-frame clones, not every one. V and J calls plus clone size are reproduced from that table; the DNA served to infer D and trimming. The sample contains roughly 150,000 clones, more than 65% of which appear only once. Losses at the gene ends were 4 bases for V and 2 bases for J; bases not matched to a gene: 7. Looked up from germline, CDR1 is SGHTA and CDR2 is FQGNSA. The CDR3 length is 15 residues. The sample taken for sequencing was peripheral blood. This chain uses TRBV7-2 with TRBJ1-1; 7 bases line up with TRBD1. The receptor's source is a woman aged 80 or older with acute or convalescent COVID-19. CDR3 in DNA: TGTGCCAGCAGCTCCAGGGAAGGGGGCAACACTGAAGCTTTCTTT. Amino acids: CASSSREGGNTEAFF.